Below, one T cell receptor beta chain is given with its context. CDR3 size: 14 residues. Trimming cost V 5 bases and J 7 bases; bases outside gene matches: 8. This entry belongs to a study of blood T cells in healthy people across ages. It was with a sample-barcoded 5' primer and a J-beta primer mix that a second PCR of about 7 to 12 cycles was run. TCRdb processed the 5' RACE reads anew with MiXCR; each CDR3 protein has one entry. This table holds fewer than 2,000,000 distinct CDR3 sequences, roughly 32% found once. The chain carries TRBV12-3 or TRBV12-4 and TRBJ2-5; 9 nucleotides align to TRBD2. Input material: blood. The receptor comes from a woman younger than 45 in good health. The CDR3: CASSRRGGRGTQYF. The CDR3 coding sequence is TGTGCCAGCAGTAGGCGGGGGGGCCGTGGGACCCAGTACTTC.